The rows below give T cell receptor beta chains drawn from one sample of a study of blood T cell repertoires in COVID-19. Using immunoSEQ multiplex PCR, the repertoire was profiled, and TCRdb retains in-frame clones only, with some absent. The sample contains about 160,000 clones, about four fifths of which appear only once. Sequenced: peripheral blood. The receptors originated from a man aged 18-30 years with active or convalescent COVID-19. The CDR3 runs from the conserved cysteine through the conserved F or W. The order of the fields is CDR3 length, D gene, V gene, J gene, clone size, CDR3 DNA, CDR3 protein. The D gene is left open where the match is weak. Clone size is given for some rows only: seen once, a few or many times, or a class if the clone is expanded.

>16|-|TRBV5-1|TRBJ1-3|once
TGCGCCAGCAGCTTGGGCTCGGCGGTCTCTGGAAACACCATATATTTT
CASSLGSAVSGNTIYF
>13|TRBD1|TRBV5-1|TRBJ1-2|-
TGCGCCAGCAGCGTGGGGACAGTCTATGGCTACACCTTC
CASSVGTVYGYTF
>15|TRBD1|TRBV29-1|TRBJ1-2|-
TGCAGCGTTGAACGAGGCCCAGGGGGCGACTATGGCTACACCTTC
CSVERGPGGDYGYTF
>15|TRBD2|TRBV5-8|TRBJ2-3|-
TGTGCCAGCAGGACCGGGACTAGCGGGGGGCATCCGCAGTATTTT
CASRTGTSGGHPQYF
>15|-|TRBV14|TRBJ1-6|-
TGTGCCAGCAGCCAAGACAGGGGATCCTATTCACCCCTCCACTTT
CASSQDRGSYSPLHF
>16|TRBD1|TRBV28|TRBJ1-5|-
TGTGCCAGCAGTGGGTCCGGGACAGGGGTCTTCCAGCCCCAGCATTTT
CASSGSGTGVFQPQHF
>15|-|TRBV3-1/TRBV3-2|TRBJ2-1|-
TGTGCCAGCAGCCTTAGCGGAACCTCCTACAATGAGCAGTTCTTC
CASSLSGTSYNEQFF
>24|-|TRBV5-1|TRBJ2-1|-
TGCGCCAGCAGCTTCCCGGGAGGGACAGAGAAACCGGGAGGAGCCCGCCCTTCCTACAATGAGCAGTTCTTC
CASSFPGGTEKPGGARPSYNEQFF
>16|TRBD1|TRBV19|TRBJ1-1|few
TGTGCCAGTAGTACAGGGGGAACGTTAATTAACACTGAAGCTTTCTTT
CASSTGGTLINTEAFF
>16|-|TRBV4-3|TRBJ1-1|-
TGCGCCAGCAGCCAAGATCCGGGGTACGCGAACACTGAAGCTTTCTTT
CASSQDPGYANTEAFF
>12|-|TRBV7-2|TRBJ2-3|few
TGTGCCAGCAGCTCCTCTAGAGATACGCAGTATTTT
CASSSSRDTQYF
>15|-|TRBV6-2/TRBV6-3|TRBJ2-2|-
TGTGCCAGCAGCCCCCTTTCGGACTACACCGGGGAGCTGTTTTTT
CASSPLSDYTGELFF
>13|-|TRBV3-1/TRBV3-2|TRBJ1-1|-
TGTGCCAGCAGCCAAGAGGGGGGGCGCATAGCTTTCTTT
CASSQEGGRIAFF
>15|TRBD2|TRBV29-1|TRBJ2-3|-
TGCAGCGTTGGGCCGGGACTAGCGGGAAAAGATACGCAGTATTTT
CSVGPGLAGKDTQYF
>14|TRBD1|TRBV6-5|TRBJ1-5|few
TGTGCCAGCAGTAGTACAGGGGTCAATCAGCCCCAGCATTTT
CASSSTGVNQPQHF
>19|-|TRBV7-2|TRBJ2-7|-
TGTGCCAGCAGCTTAGAGGGGGGGCAGGGCCGTTTAATTTCCTACGAGCAGTACTTC
CASSLEGGQGRLISYEQYF
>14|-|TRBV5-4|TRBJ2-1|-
TGTGCCAGCAGCTTCGGTCCGTCCTACAATGAGCAGTTCTTC
CASSFGPSYNEQFF
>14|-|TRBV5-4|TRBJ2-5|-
TGTGCCAGCAGCCTCGACAGGTTTAGGAAGACCCAGTACTTC
CASSLDRFRKTQYF
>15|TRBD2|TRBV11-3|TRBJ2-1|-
TGTGCCAGCAGTGTCTTTAGCGGGCCCTACAATGAGCAGTTCTTC
CASSVFSGPYNEQFF
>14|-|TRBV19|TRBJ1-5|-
TGTGCCAGTAGTCAGGGAGGGAGCAATCAGCCCCAGCATTTT
CASSQGGSNQPQHF
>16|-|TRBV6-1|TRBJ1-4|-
TGTGCCAGCAGTGAAGCGATGGGACTCGATAATGAAAAACTGTTTTTT
CASSEAMGLDNEKLFF
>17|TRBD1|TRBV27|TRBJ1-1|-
TGTGCCAGCAGTTTCGATCAGGGGGCTTTAGGGTTGACTGAAGCTTTCTTT
CASSFDQGALGLTEAFF
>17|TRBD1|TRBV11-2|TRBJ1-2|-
TGTGCCAGCAGCTTCGATCCGACAGGGGGCGACATGTATGGCTACACCTTC
CASSFDPTGGDMYGYTF
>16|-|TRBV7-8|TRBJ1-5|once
TGTGCCAGCAGCTTAGCGGGGAGCGATAGCAATCAGCCCCAGCATTTT
CASSLAGSDSNQPQHF
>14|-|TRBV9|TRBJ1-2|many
TGTGCCAGCAGCGTCGTAGGGGAAGGCTATGGCTACACCTTC
CASSVVGEGYGYTF
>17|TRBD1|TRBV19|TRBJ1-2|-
TGTGCCAGTACTTTATCTATCAGGGACAGGCCAAACTATGGCTACACCTTC
CASTLSIRDRPNYGYTF
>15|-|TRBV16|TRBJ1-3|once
TGTGCCAGCAGCCAATCAGCCATCTCTGGAAACACCATATATTTT
CASSQSAISGNTIYF
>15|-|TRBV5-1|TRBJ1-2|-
TGCGCCAGCAGCTTGGTTGTGGGGCAAGTCTATGGCTACACCTTC
CASSLVVGQVYGYTF
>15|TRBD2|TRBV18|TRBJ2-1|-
TGTGCCAGCTCACCAAGGGGACTAGCTGATGGTGAGCAGTTCTTC
CASSPRGLADGEQFF
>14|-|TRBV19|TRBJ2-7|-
TGTGCCAGTAGAATTGGACACGCTGCCTACGAGCAGTACTTC
CASRIGHAAYEQYF
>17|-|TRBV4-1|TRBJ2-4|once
TGCGCCAGCAGCCAAGATACCCTAGGACTAGCCAAAAACATTCAGTACTTC
CASSQDTLGLAKNIQYF
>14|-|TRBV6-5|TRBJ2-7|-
TGTGCCAGCAGTTACCCCGGGGAATCCTACGAGCAGTACTTC
CASSYPGESYEQYF
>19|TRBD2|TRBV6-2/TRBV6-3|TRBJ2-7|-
TGTGCCAGCAGTTATCCGGGGCGGGCCCCTAGCGGGATTTCCTACGAGCAGTACTTC
CASSYPGRAPSGISYEQYF
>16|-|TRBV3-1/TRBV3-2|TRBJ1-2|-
TGTGCCAGCAGCCAAGAAGGAGGGGCTTTGTCGTATGGCTACACCTTC
CASSQEGGALSYGYTF
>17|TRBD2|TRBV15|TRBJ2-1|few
TGTGCCACCAGCAGAGTCTTGGGGACTAGCGATTACAATGAGCAGTTCTTC
CATSRVLGTSDYNEQFF
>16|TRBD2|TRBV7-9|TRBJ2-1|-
TGTGCCAGCAGCTTTCCAGCGGGACGGGGCGCCGATGAGCAGTTCTTC
CASSFPAGRGADEQFF
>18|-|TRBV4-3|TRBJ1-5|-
TGCGCCAGCAGCCAACACCCCACTTGGGCTGATAGCAATCAGCCCCAGCATTTT
CASSQHPTWADSNQPQHF
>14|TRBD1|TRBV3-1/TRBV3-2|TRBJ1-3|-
TGTGCCAGCACCGCGGACAGGGTTGGAAACACCATATATTTT
CASTADRVGNTIYF
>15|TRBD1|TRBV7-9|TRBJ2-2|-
TGTGCCAGCAGCCGCCAGGGGGCAGACACCGGGGAGCTGTTTTTT
CASSRQGADTGELFF
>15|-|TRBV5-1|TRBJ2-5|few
TGCGCCAGCAGCAACACGGGATCCCTCCAAGAGACCCAGTACTTC
CASSNTGSLQETQYF
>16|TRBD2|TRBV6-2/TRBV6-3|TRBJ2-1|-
TGTGCCAGCAGTGGCCTGTTGCGGGGGGTGAGGAATGAGCAGTTCTTC
CASSGLLRGVRNEQFF
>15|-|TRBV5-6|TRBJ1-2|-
TGTGCCAGCAGACGAGTTGCGGGGGCTTTTTATGGCTACACCTTC
CASRRVAGAFYGYTF
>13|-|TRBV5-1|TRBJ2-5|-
TGCGCCAGCAGCAGATCGACAGAAGAGACCCAGTACTTC
CASSRSTEETQYF
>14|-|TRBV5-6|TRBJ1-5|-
TGTGCCAGCAGCTTGTTGGGCACCAATCAGCCCCAGCATTTT
CASSLLGTNQPQHF
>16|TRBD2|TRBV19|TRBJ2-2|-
TGTGCCAGTAGTGTCCTAGCGGGAGGTGATACCGGGGAGCTGTTTTTT
CASSVLAGGDTGELFF
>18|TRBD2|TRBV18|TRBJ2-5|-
TGTGCCAGCTCACCTGCAACGCGCGGGAGGGCCTTAAAAGAGACCCAGTACTTC
CASSPATRGRALKETQYF
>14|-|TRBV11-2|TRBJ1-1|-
TGTGCCAGCAGCCTAAAAGGACATATCACTGAAGCTTTCTTT
CASSLKGHITEAFF
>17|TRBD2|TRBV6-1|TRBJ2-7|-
TGTGCCAGCAGTGAGAGGGGACTAGCGGGCCTCTCCTACGAGCAGTACTTC
CASSERGLAGLSYEQYF
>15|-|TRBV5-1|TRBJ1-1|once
TGCGCCAGCAGCTCCGGGGAGGGGGTGAACACTGAAGCTTTCTTT
CASSSGEGVNTEAFF
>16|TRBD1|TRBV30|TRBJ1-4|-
TGTGCCTGGAGTTATGTGCAGGGGGCCGGGATAGAAAAACTGTTTTTT
CAWSYVQGAGIEKLFF
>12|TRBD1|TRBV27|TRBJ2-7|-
TGTGCCAGAACCGGACAGGGGGTCGAGCAGTACTTC
CARTGQGVEQYF
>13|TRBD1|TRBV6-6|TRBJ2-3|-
TGTGCCAGCAACGGACAGGGGGCGAAAGCGCAGTATTTT
CASNGQGAKAQYF
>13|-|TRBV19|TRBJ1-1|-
TGTGCCAGTAGTCCGACACAGAACACTGAAGCTTTCTTT
CASSPTQNTEAFF
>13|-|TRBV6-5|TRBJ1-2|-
TGTGCCAGCTCAAAAAACGGGGTCGATGGCTACACCTTC
CASSKNGVDGYTF
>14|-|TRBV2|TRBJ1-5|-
TGTGCCAGCAGTGGCGGCGGAGGCGGTCAGCCCCAGCATTTT
CASSGGGGGQPQHF